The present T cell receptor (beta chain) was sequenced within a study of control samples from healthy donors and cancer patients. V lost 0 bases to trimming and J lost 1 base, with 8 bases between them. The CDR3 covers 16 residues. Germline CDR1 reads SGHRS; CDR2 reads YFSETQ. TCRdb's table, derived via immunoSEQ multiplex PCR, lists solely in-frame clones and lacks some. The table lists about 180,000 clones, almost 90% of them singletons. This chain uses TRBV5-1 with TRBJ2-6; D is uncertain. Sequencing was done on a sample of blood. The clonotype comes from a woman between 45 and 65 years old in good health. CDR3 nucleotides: TGCGCCAGCAGCTTGGTAGAGGTGTCTGGGGCCAACGTCCTGACTTTC. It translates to CASSLVEVSGANVLTF.